The clone carrying this TCR beta chain is a singleton in its sample. With V trimmed by 5 bases and J by 7 bases, 9 bases remained unmatched. The germline V gene encodes CDR1 MDHEN and CDR2 SYDVKM. This CDR3 is 14 amino acids long. This entry is derived from a study of T cell changes during pregnancy in multiple sclerosis. Profiled with immunoSEQ multiplex PCR; TCRdb holds only in-frame clones, not every one. The sample lists tens of thousands of clones; about 92% were seen once. The V and J genes are TRBV28 and TRBJ2-7; 9 positions agree with TRBD1. The TCR sequence derives from a female donor in good health, enrolled as a control in a pregnancy study. This material consisted of peripheral blood, taken in the second trimester of pregnancy. The CDR3 sequence: CASSSLDRGLEQYF. CDR3 nucleotide sequence: TGTGCCAGCAGTAGCTTGGACAGGGGCCTTGAGCAGTACTTC.